This entry lists 8 T cell receptor beta chains sequenced from one sample in a study of low-dose radiotherapy and immunotherapy resistance in tumors. The time point is: before trial treatment. TRAV- and TRBV-specific primers, spanning alpha and beta chains, primed first-strand cDNA. With a V-primer adapter and a constant-region primer, TCRs were amplified for approximately 19 PCR cycles. Via MiXCR, TCRdb re-called the reads, giving one row per CDR3 protein. The table includes about 60,000 distinct CDR3 sequences, almost 25% detected once. This material consisted of PBMCs, taken before treatment. Every receptor here comes from a male donor with prostate cancer.

This clonotype was recorded many times. The V and J genes are TRBV18 and TRBJ2-7, with D tentatively TRBD1 (5 bases). V shed 2 bases and J shed 0 bases, with 11 bases lying between them. Germline V gene lookup returns CDR1 KGHSH and CDR2 LQKENI. The CDR3 is made up of 15 amino acids. The CDR3 protein is CASSPGQGSSYEQYF. The CDR3 region has the DNA TGTGCCAGCTCACCAGGGCAGGGAAGCTCCTACGAGCAGTACTTC.

This clonotype was recorded at least ten times. The chain uses TRBV11-2 and TRBJ2-5, with D maybe TRBD1 (6 bases). The germline gives CDR1 SGHAT, CDR2 FQNNGV. V was clipped by 5 bases and J by 2 bases, with 12 bases between them. The CDR3 is made up of 14 amino acids. The CDR3 sequence: CASSMDSLQETQYF. The DNA for the CDR3 is TGTGCCAGCAGCATGGACAGCCTACAAGAGACCCAGTACTTC.

Comments on this clonotype: Given a far larger clone just one base away, this is likely a sequencing read error. The chain couples TRBV6-2 or TRBV6-3 to TRBJ2-3, with TRBD2 matching over 14 bases. The CDR3 consists of 20 residues. V lost 5 bases to trimming and J lost 0 bases; unmatched junction nucleotides: 13. Germline CDR1 and CDR2: MNHEY and SVGEGT. CDR3 coding DNA: TGTGCCAGCAGTGAGCAAATGACTAGCGGGAGGGCGGGGAGCACAGATACGCAGTATTTT. Translation: CASSEQMTSGRAGSTDTQYF.

This clonotype was detected many times. The chain combines TRBV5-5 with TRBJ1-1; 9 bases line up with TRBD1. V lost 4 bases, J lost 4 bases, and 2 bases stayed unmatched. The CDR3 sequence is 13 residues long. Germline CDR1 and CDR2: SGHKS and YYEKEE (reference sequence). The CDR3 is CASSGGQGTEAFF. CDR3 sequence (DNA): TGTGCCAGCAGCGGGGGACAGGGCACTGAAGCTTTCTTT.

This clonotype was picked up many times. The chain has TRBV28 and TRBJ2-5; 8 bases match TRBD1. Losses at the gene ends were 3 bases for V and 0 bases for J; bases not matched to a gene: 6. Germline V gives CDR1 MDHEN, CDR2 SYDVKM. The CDR3 covers 16 residues. CDR3 sequence (DNA): TGTGCCAGCAGTTTTGGACAGGGCCGGTACCAAGAGACCCAGTACTTC. Its translation: CASSFGQGRYQETQYF.

This clonotype was found many times. The chain uses TRBV27 and TRBJ1-2; perhaps TRBD1 as D (6 bases). The CDR3 runs to 14 residues. From germline, CDR1 is MNHEY and CDR2 SMNVEV (reference sequence). Trimming stripped 5 bases from V and 4 bases from J, with 14 bases between. The CDR3 bases are TGTGCCAGCAGTCCGACAGGCCCTTCCTATGGCTACACCTTC. Protein: CASSPTGPSYGYTF.

As concerns this clonotype: A much larger clone sits a single nucleotide away, making a read error possible. This chain uses TRBV7-2 with TRBJ2-1; D might be TRBD1 or TRBD2, each matching 5 bases. Germline V lookup: CDR1 SGHTA, CDR2 FQGNSA. Between the trimmed V and J ends, which lost 3 bases and 15 bases, there was a span of 18 bases. The CDR3 is made up of 13 amino acids. DNA of the CDR3: TGTGCCAGCAGCTTGCAGGGTCGGGTAGGACTGTTCTTC. Its protein is CASSLQGRVGLFF.

This clonotype was seen ten or more times. This chain joins TRBV13 and TRBJ2-3, with TRBD2 identical over 8 bases. The V and J ends lost 5 bases and 3 bases, in that order; junction bases with no gene match: 4. The CDR3 loop spans 14 amino acids. Germline CDR1 PRHDT, CDR2 FYEKMQ (reference sequence). CDR3 sequence reads: CASSRLATTDTQYF. For the CDR3, the DNA is TGTGCCAGCAGCCGACTAGCGACGACAGATACGCAGTATTTT.